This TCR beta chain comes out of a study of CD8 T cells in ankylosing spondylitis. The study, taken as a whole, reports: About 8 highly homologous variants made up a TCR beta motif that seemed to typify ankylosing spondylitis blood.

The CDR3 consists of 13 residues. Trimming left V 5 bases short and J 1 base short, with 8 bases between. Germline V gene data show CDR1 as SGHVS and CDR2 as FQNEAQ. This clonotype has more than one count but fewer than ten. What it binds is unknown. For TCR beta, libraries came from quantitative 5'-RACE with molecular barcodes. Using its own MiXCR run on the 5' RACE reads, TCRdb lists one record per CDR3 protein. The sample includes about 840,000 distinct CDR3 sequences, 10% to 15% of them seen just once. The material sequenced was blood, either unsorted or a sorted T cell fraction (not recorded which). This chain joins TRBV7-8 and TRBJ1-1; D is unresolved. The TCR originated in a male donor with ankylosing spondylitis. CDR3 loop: CASSAKTNTEAFF. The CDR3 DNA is TGTGCCAGCAGCGCGAAGACGAACACTGAAGCTTTCTTT. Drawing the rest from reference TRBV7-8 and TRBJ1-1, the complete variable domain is GAGVSQSPRYKVAKRGQDVALRCDPISGHVSLFWYQQALGQGPEFLTYFQNEAQLDKSGLPSDRFFAERPEGSVSTLKIQRTQQEDSAVYLCASSAKTNTEAFFGQGTRLTVV.